The clone carrying this T cell receptor beta chain was seen only a few times. Antigen unknown. TCRB transcripts that were expressed got sequenced, as all of the isolated RNA had been reverse transcribed. Profiling relied on immunoSEQ multiplex PCR, and the TCRdb table lists in-frame clones only, not all of them. Of 150,000 to 180,000 clones in the sample, under 9.5% were seen once. The sample originates from a study of beta chain features in type 1 diabetes. General study points: Relative to healthy donors, patients appeared to have naive, central memory and Treg TCRB repertoires that were more similar. The study left unresolved whether HLA type influences TCRB rearrangement. A PCR bias possibly favoring shorter templates would apply equally to patients and controls.

Germline CDR1 and CDR2: SGHRS and YFSETQ. J gave up 3 bases and V 3 bases, and 5 bases lay outside the gene matches. This CDR3 spans 14 amino acids. By way of CD45RO/CCR7/CD25/CD127/CD95/CD27, the CD4+ regulatory, stem cell-like memory, central memory and naive cells were sorted. The TCR was taken from a man younger than 35 in good health. The sequencing input was central memory CD4+ T cells from blood. The chain joins TRBV5-1 to TRBJ2-5, with TRBD1 matching over 7 bases. The CDR3 protein is CASSSRDSKETQYF. The DNA of the CDR3 is TGCGCCAGCAGCTCCCGGGACAGCAAAGAGACCCAGTACTTC.